The 30 T cell receptor beta chains presented below share a single source sample, sequenced in a study of T cell responses to AZD1222 COVID-19 vaccine. Here immunoSEQ multiplex PCR was the method, and the copy in TCRdb shows in-frame clones only, minus some. The sample gives some 170,000 clones, 90% to 95% of which show up once; roughly 4.6% is in the top ten. The starting material was peripheral blood, obtained 28 days after the second AZD1222 dose. The receptors derive from an adult who received the AZD1222 COVID-19 vaccine.

A single count supports this clone. V and J are TRBV2 and TRBJ2-5; 8 nucleotides align to TRBD1. The ends lost 4 bases at V and 2 bases at J; junction bases unmatched: 3. CDR1 and CDR2 (germline): SNHLY, FYNNEI. The CDR3 spans 14 residues. CDR3: CASSGQGAQETQYF. Written as DNA, the CDR3 is TGTGCCAGCAGTGGCCAGGGGGCTCAAGAGACCCAGTACTTC.

The chain joins TRBV13 to TRBJ2-1, with 13 bases matching TRBD2. Germline V gene sequence: CDR1 PRHDT, CDR2 FYEKMQ (reference sequence). Trimming removed 4 bases from V and 4 bases from J; junction bases left unmatched: 4. The CDR3 runs to 16 residues. For the CDR3, the DNA is TGTGCCAGCAGCTCACGACTAGCGGGGGGATACAATGAGCAGTTCTTC. Its protein is CASSSRLAGGYNEQFF.

The V and J genes are TRBV4-2 and TRBJ2-7; the match to TRBD2 covers 10 bases. This CDR3 spans 17 amino acids. Germline assignment: CDR1 LGHNA and CDR2 YNFKEQ. V shed 3 bases, J shed 1 base, and the junction held 9 bases outside the gene matches. CDR3 sequence: CASSQATTGLASYEQYF. Written as DNA, the CDR3 is TGTGCCAGCAGCCAGGCCACTACGGGACTAGCGTCCTACGAGCAGTACTTC.

V and J are TRBV7-2 and TRBJ2-4, with D perhaps assigned TRBD1 or TRBD2 (5 bases each). The CDR3 consists of 19 residues. Germline CDR1 and CDR2: SGHTA and FQGNSA. V gave up 5 bases and J gave up 1 base, with 24 bases separating them. CDR3 loop: CASSQRAAQGARAKNIQYF. The CDR3 nucleotides read TGTGCCAGCAGCCAACGGGCGGCGCAGGGAGCAAGGGCCAAAAACATTCAGTACTTC.

The rearrangement uses TRBV15 and TRBJ2-3; D tentatively fits TRBD1 or TRBD2 (5 bases each). CDR3 length equals 17 residues. CDR1 and CDR2 (germline): LNHNV, YYDKDF (reference sequence). V dropped 0 bases and J dropped 4 bases, with 17 bases sitting between them. The CDR3 sequence is CATSRDQGGLGADTQYF. CDR3 DNA sequence: TGTGCCACCAGCAGAGATCAAGGTGGCTTGGGGGCAGATACGCAGTATTTT.

J is TRBJ1-1 and V is TRBV19, with D uncertain. Per germline, CDR1 LNHDA and CDR2 SQIVND (reference sequence). The CDR3 totals 12 residues. Trimming took off 4 bases at V and 6 bases at J, with 9 bases between the two ends. DNA for the CDR3: TGTGCCAGTAGTACCCGGACGGCTGAAGCTTTCTTT. Its translation: CASSTRTAEAFF. The whole variable domain, remainder taken from reference TRBV19 and TRBJ1-1, is DGGITQSPKYLFRKEGQNVTLSCEQNLNHDAMYWYRQDPGQGLRLIYYSQIVNDFQKGDIAEGYSVSREKKESFPLTVTSAQKNPTAFYLCASSTRTAEAFFGQGTRLTVV.

V is TRBV7-9 and J is TRBJ1-1; possible D gene TRBD1, 5 bases. The CDR3 is made up of 12 amino acids. Germline loops: CDR1 SEHNR, CDR2 FQNEAQ (reference sequence). Trimming removed 6 bases at V and 3 bases at J, with 8 bases between. The DNA of the CDR3 is TGTGCCAGCAGGGGGACGGACACTGAAGCTTTCTTT. It yields the protein CASRGTDTEAFF.

V is TRBV19 and J is TRBJ2-1; maybe TRBD1 (5 bases). Germline assignment: CDR1 LNHDA and CDR2 SQIVND (reference sequence). The germline V and J ends were trimmed by 5 bases and 8 bases, with 13 bases remaining between them. There are 13 residues in the CDR3. Here the CDR3 reads CASSPRTRDEQFF. The CDR3 DNA reads as TGTGCCAGTAGTCCCCGGACCAGGGATGAGCAGTTCTTC. The entire variable domain, with the rest obtained from reference TRBV19 and TRBJ2-1, is as follows: DGGITQSPKYLFRKEGQNVTLSCEQNLNHDAMYWYRQDPGQGLRLIYYSQIVNDFQKGDIAEGYSVSREKKESFPLTVTSAQKNPTAFYLCASSPRTRDEQFFGPGTRLTVL.

This clone was observed once. J is TRBJ1-4 and V is TRBV28; D unclear. The CDR3 has 11 amino acids. V lost 6 bases and J 5 bases, leaving 4 bases between the germline ends. Germline CDR1 MDHEN, CDR2 SYDVKM. CDR3 protein: CASRTNEKLFF. CDR3 in DNA: TGTGCCAGCAGAACAAATGAAAAACTGTTTTTT.

The chain joins TRBV18 to TRBJ2-1, with D perhaps TRBD2 (5 bases). Germline-derived CDR1 and CDR2 are KGHSH and LQKENI. CDR3 length: 16 amino acids. V gave up 0 bases and J gave up 2 bases, with 11 bases separating them. The CDR3 DNA reads TGTGCCAGCTCACCACCGGGGAGAGGTCCCTACAATGAGCAGTTCTTC. As protein: CASSPPGRGPYNEQFF.

The V gene is TRBV21-1, the J gene TRBJ2-1; the D segment call TRBD1 is taken from the table without a DNA check. TRBV21-1 is recorded as a pseudogene. CDR3 length equals 15 residues. The CDR3 DNA reads TGTGCCAGCAGCAAAGACAGGCTCTCCTACAATGAGCAGTTCTTC. Protein sequence: CASSKDRLSYNEQFF.

This clone was seen once. The rearrangement links TRBV4-1 to TRBJ2-1, with D unclear. CDR1 and CDR2 from the germline V gene are MGHRA and YSYEKL. V lost 3 bases to trimming and J lost 3 bases, with 3 bases between them. The CDR3 length is 12 residues. This CDR3 is CASSQYYNEQFF. The CDR3 nucleotides read TGCGCCAGCAGCCAGTACTACAATGAGCAGTTCTTC.

The rearrangement uses TRBV6-5 and TRBJ2-1; the D is unclear. CDR1 MNHEY and CDR2 SVGAGI come from the germline V gene. This CDR3 has 14 amino acids. V was trimmed by 6 bases and J by 7 bases, leaving 16 bases between them. The CDR3 region is CASRGYIGMNEQFF. The CDR3 DNA follows: TGTGCCAGCAGAGGATATATCGGTATGAATGAGCAGTTCTTC.

The sample holds one count of this clone. The rearrangement links TRBV6-5 to TRBJ2-7; D may correspond to TRBD1 or TRBD2 (5 bases each). V lost 7 bases to trimming and J lost 3 bases, with 13 bases between them. This CDR3 has 13 residues. From germline, CDR1 is MNHEY and CDR2 SVGAGI. CDR3 nucleotide sequence: TGTGCCAGCAAACCGGGACGGAACTACGAGCAGTACTTC. Amino acid sequence: CASKPGRNYEQYF.

The gene calls are TRBV19 and TRBJ2-7; 10 bases match TRBD1. Germline CDR1 reads LNHDA; CDR2 reads SQIVND (reference sequence). CDR3 length equals 15 residues. V shed 5 bases and J 0 bases; nucleotides not matched to a gene: 4. CDR3 DNA sequence: TGTGCCAGTAGTTGGACAGGGGGAAGCTCCTACGAGCAGTACTTC. This sequence encodes CASSWTGGSSYEQYF.

As concerns this clone: Mismatch with germline at one junction end may stem from a read error. The CDR3 DNA reads TGTGCCATCAGAACTAGCACCGATACGCAGTATTTT. Its translation: CAIRTSTDTQYF. J is TRBJ2-3 and V is TRBV27; a possible D gene is TRBD2 (6 bases). The germline V gene encodes CDR1 MNHEY and CDR2 SMNVEV (reference sequence). The CDR3 extends over 12 amino acids.

The rearrangement links TRBV7-2 to TRBJ1-1; no clear D gene. The CDR3 is 15 residues long. V lost 2 bases to trimming and J lost 1 base, with 11 bases between them. Germline V gene data show CDR1 as SGHTA and CDR2 as FQGNSA. The CDR3 spells CASSLIIGGNTEAFF. Here the CDR3 DNA reads TGTGCCAGCAGCTTAATCATCGGTGGGAACACTGAAGCTTTCTTT.

This clone has just one count. This chain links TRBV5-4 with TRBJ1-1, with 7 bases that match TRBD1. With V trimmed by 7 bases and J by 6 bases, 9 bases remained unmatched. CDR1 SGHNT and CDR2 YYREEE come from the germline V gene (reference sequence). The CDR3 runs 13 residues. DNA for the CDR3: TGTGCCAGCCGAAAGACAGGGAGTTCTGAAGCTTTCTTT. Translated, it gives CASRKTGSSEAFF.

The chain has TRBV18 and TRBJ2-1, with 10 bases fitting TRBD2. CDR1 is KGHSH and CDR2 is LQKENI in the germline V gene. The CDR3 covers 19 residues. After removal of 4 bases from V and 0 bases from J, the junction contained 12 bases not matched to a gene. CDR3 nucleotides: TGTGCCAGCTCACAGTTGGGGGCTAGCGGGAGTAGCTCCTACAATGAGCAGTTCTTC. As protein: CASSQLGASGSSSYNEQFF.

This chain joins TRBV2 and TRBJ1-1, with D possibly being TRBD1 (6 bases). In germline, CDR1 is SNHLY, CDR2 FYNNEI. The germline V and J ends were trimmed by 10 bases and 4 bases, with 13 bases remaining between them. The CDR3 has 12 amino acids. CDR3 sequence: CANGRTVTEAFF. CDR3 bases: TGTGCCAACGGTAGGACAGTCACTGAAGCTTTCTTT.

This sequence joins TRBV21-1 and TRBJ1-1. TRBV21-1 is a pseudogene locus. This CDR3 is 14 amino acids long. The CDR3 spells CASSKAPGSTEAFF. The CDR3 DNA reads TGTGCCAGCAGCAAAGCGCCCGGGTCGACTGAAGCTTTCTTT.

The CDR3 DNA reads as TGTGCCATAGACAGGGGCCGCACAGATACGCAGTATTTT. Translation: CAIDRGRTDTQYF. The chain uses TRBV30 and TRBJ2-3, with 8 bases aligning to TRBD1. The CDR3 runs to 13 residues. The V gene end was trimmed by 8 bases and the J gene end by 1 base; junction bases not matched to a gene: 5. Germline lookup yields CDR1 GTSNPN and CDR2 SVGIG (reference sequence). Combining the CDR3 with reference TRBV30 and TRBJ2-3 gives the whole variable domain SQTIHQWPATLVQPVGSPLSLECTVEGTSNPNLYWYRQAAGRGLQLLFYSVGIGQISSEVPQNLSASRPQDRQFILSSKKLLLSDSGFYLCAIDRGRTDTQYFGPGTRLTVL.

This chain links TRBV30 with TRBJ1-2; D gene ambiguous. Germline V gives CDR1 GTSNPN, CDR2 SVGIG (reference sequence). Trimming pared 4 bases from V and 0 bases from J, leaving 9 bases between. This CDR3 has 13 amino acids. CDR3 in amino acids: CAWISLANYGYTF. The CDR3 DNA sequence: TGTGCCTGGATATCACTAGCTAACTATGGCTACACCTTC.

The chain is built from TRBV7-9 and TRBJ1-1; 7 bases are shared with TRBD1. Germline V gene data show CDR1 as SEHNR and CDR2 as FQNEAQ (reference sequence). This CDR3 is 13 amino acids long. For the CDR3, the DNA is TGTCGGCCGGGACAGTTAATCAACACTGAAGCTTTCTTT. This sequence encodes CRPGQLINTEAFF.

The rearrangement joins TRBV4-3 to TRBJ2-7; D is uncertain. This CDR3 comprises 14 residues. Germline lookup yields CDR1 LGHNA and CDR2 YSLEER. The ends were cut back, 1 base at V and 3 bases at J, with 10 bases in the middle. The CDR3 nucleotides read TGCGCCAGCAGCCAAGGGGGTGCGGACTACGAGCAGTACTTC. It encodes CASSQGGADYEQYF.

This clone came up once. CDR3 sequence (DNA): TGCAGCGTAAGGACCCTGGACGTGAACACTGAAGCTTTCTTT. This encodes CSVRTLDVNTEAFF. The gene calls are TRBV29-1 and TRBJ1-1; D is undetermined. The CDR3 runs to 14 residues. The V end was cut by 6 bases, the J end by 0 bases, with 14 bases between. Germline CDR1 reads SQVTM; CDR2 reads ANQGSEA.

This clone was detected only once. The J gene is TRBJ1-2, the V gene TRBV25-1; 9 nucleotides agree with TRBD1. The CDR3 loop spans 16 amino acids. The trim removed 3 bases at V and 4 bases at J, leaving 9 bases unmatched. CDR1 MGHDK and CDR2 SYGVNS come from the germline V gene. CDR3 sequence (DNA): TGTGCCAGCAGTGACCCGCCGGGACAGGGAAGCTATGGCTACACCTTC. It encodes CASSDPPGQGSYGYTF.

The chain is built from TRBV2 and TRBJ2-5, with a weak D call TRBD1 (6 bases). Deletions cut 2 bases from V and 5 bases from J, with 6 bases between. Germline loops: CDR1 SNHLY, CDR2 FYNNEI. The CDR3 is made up of 12 amino acids. The CDR3 DNA is TGTGCCAGCAGTGAACAGGGGGAGACCCAGTACTTC. Translation: CASSEQGETQYF.

The rearrangement uses TRBV27 and TRBJ1-5; D call uncertain. This CDR3 spans 14 amino acids. CDR1 MNHEY and CDR2 SMNVEV come from the germline V gene (reference sequence). Trimming took off 0 bases at V and 7 bases at J, with 10 bases between the two ends. CDR3 sequence (DNA): TGTGCCAGCAGTTTATCGTACCTAGGGCAGCCCCAGCATTTT. Its translation: CASSLSYLGQPQHF.

Concerning this clone: This CDR3 is also generated by other DNA sequences in the sample. The rearrangement links TRBV5-1 to TRBJ2-7; D tentatively reads TRBD1 or TRBD2 (6 bases each). Germline CDR1 reads SGHRS; CDR2 reads YFSETQ. The CDR3 contains 14 residues. Trimming pared 4 bases from V and 1 base from J, leaving 12 bases between. CDR3 residues: CASSLGGGSYEQYF. CDR3 in DNA: TGCGCCAGCAGCCTAGGGGGAGGATCCTACGAGCAGTACTTC.